This T cell receptor (beta chain) was sequenced in a study of blood T cell repertoires in COVID-19. Across the study: Sites across the United States, Italy and Spain contributed samples from acute and convalescent COVID-19.

As handled by the study authors: Counts of nucleated cells, estimated from reference gene primer amplification, were obtained. Generated by immunoSEQ multiplex PCR, the TCRdb table keeps only in-frame clones and is missing some. From that table come the V and J calls and clone size; the DNA was used to work out D and trimming. The sample yields 60,000 to 85,000 clones, around 85% seen once. The CDR3 totals 15 residues. From germline, CDR1 is LGHNA and CDR2 YSLEER. By frequency in the sample, this clone is medium-sized. At one boundary the junction diverges from the germline segment, which might be a read error.

This clonotype originated in a man in his forties or fifties with active COVID-19. Source material: peripheral blood. The gene calls are TRBV4-3 and TRBJ2-7; D possibly corresponds to TRBD2 (6 bases). CDR3 residues: CASSQDRAGREDLFF. The CDR3 DNA is TGCGCCAGCAGCCAAGATCGAGCGGGCAGGGAGGATCTTTTCTTC.